These T cell receptor beta chains were read from a single sample in a study of cytomegalovirus exposure and HLA in healthy donors. Using immunoSEQ multiplex PCR, the repertoire was profiled, and TCRdb retains in-frame clones only, with some absent. The table shows under 200,000 clones, with about three quarters occurring only once. The sample was PBMCs. Receptors were obtained from a female donor in good health and CMV-seronegative. Both conserved end residues are part of each CDR3. A D gene is named only where the DNA matches it firmly. Some rows have no size entry. The others give once, few or many, or a class for an expanded clone.

DNA	CDR3	size	J	V	D
TGCGCCAGCAGCCATCCAGGGGCCTCCTACGAGCAGTACTTC	CASSHPGASYEQYF	NA	TRBJ2-7	TRBV4-1	NA
TGTGCCAGCAGTGAGAATCGACAGGGGGCGAGGGACACTGAAGCTTTCTTT	CASSENRQGARDTEAFF	NA	TRBJ1-1	TRBV6-1	TRBD1
TGTGCCAGCAGCAGGGGACTAAACAGGGATCGGTCCGGGGAGCTGTTTTTT	CASSRGLNRDRSGELFF	NA	TRBJ2-2	TRBV9	NA
TGTGCCAGTGGGCTAAGAGGACAGGGTTGGACCGGGGGATTGACTGAAGCTTTCTTT	CASGLRGQGWTGGLTEAFF	NA	TRBJ1-1	TRBV19	TRBD1
TGTGCCAGCAGTAAAACAGGGGGTTCCTACGAGCAGTACTTC	CASSKTGGSYEQYF	once	TRBJ2-7	TRBV7-3	TRBD1
TGTGCCAGTAGTCCACAGGGGACAGCCTACGAGCAGTACTTC	CASSPQGTAYEQYF	once	TRBJ2-7	TRBV19	TRBD1
TGTTCCAGCAGCTTACCGTCGACTAGCGGGAGGGTTCTTGAGCAGTTCTTC	CSSSLPSTSGRVLEQFF	once	TRBJ2-1	TRBV7-9	TRBD2
TGCGCCAGCAGTCAGTTAGCGGGGGGCACAGATACGCAGTATTTT	CASSQLAGGTDTQYF	NA	TRBJ2-3	TRBV23-1	TRBD2
TGCAGCGTTGTCACCGGGACTAGGGCCTACGAGCAGTACTTC	CSVVTGTRAYEQYF	NA	TRBJ2-7	TRBV29-1	TRBD2
TGTGCCAGCACCCTGGCGCGGGGGTGGAGCACAGATACGCAGTATTTT	CASTLARGWSTDTQYF	few	TRBJ2-3	TRBV28	TRBD2
TGTGCCTGGGAACTAAGCGACACCATATATTTT	CAWELSDTIYF	NA	TRBJ1-3	TRBV30	NA
TGTGCCAGCAGCGGGGGAGCTTTTGACACAGATACGCAGTATTTT	CASSGGAFDTDTQYF	NA	TRBJ2-3	TRBV9	NA
TGTGCCAGCAGTTACTCCGGAGCGGGGGGTGAGGAGACCCAGTACTTC	CASSYSGAGGEETQYF	NA	TRBJ2-5	TRBV6-6	TRBD2
TGTGCCAGTAGTATTCGCCCAGGGGGAGACACCGGGGAGCTGTTTTTT	CASSIRPGGDTGELFF	NA	TRBJ2-2	TRBV19	TRBD1
TGCAGCGTTGGGACAGGGGGGCTTGGCTACACCTTC	CSVGTGGLGYTF	NA	TRBJ1-2	TRBV29-1	TRBD1
TGTGCCAGCAGCTTCCTAGCGGAGGGCTACAATGAGCAGTTCTTC	CASSFLAEGYNEQFF	NA	TRBJ2-1	TRBV7-8	TRBD2
TGTGCCAGCAGTTTATCAGCGGAGAACTATGGCTACACCTTC	CASSLSAENYGYTF	NA	TRBJ1-2	TRBV27	NA
TGCGCCAGCAGCCAAGAGGTGCGGGCAGAGACCCAGTACTTC	CASSQEVRAETQYF	NA	TRBJ2-5	TRBV4-1	NA
TGCGCCAGCAGCTTGGATTCGGGGTCTCTCTACGAGCAGTACTTC	CASSLDSGSLYEQYF	NA	TRBJ2-7	TRBV5-1	NA
TGTGCCAGCAGCCTTCAGGGGGCGTATCAGCCCCAGCATTTT	CASSLQGAYQPQHF	NA	TRBJ1-5	TRBV7-2	TRBD1
TGCAGCGTTGAACAACCCACGAGGGAAAAACTGTTTTTT	CSVEQPTREKLFF	NA	TRBJ1-4	TRBV29-1	NA
TGCGCCAGCAGAAACGAATACCCAGGGAACACTGAAGCTTTCTTT	CASRNEYPGNTEAFF	NA	TRBJ1-1	TRBV5-1	NA
TGTGCCAGTCGGAGAATCCGGGGAGGCTATGGCTACACCTTC	CASRRIRGGYGYTF	few	TRBJ1-2	TRBV28	NA
TGTGCCAGCAGCTTGTTGAGGGGGACTGGGGCCAACGTCCTGACTTTC	CASSLLRGTGANVLTF	NA	TRBJ2-6	TRBV11-2	NA
TGTGCCAGTACCCTCCACTACAGCACAGATACGCAGTATTTT	CASTLHYSTDTQYF	NA	TRBJ2-3	TRBV19	NA
TGTGCCAGCTCATACACGACAGGGGTTAGTGGCTACACCTTC	CASSYTTGVSGYTF	NA	TRBJ1-2	TRBV18	TRBD1
TGCAGCGTTGCGGGACAGGACAGCTATGGCTACACCTTC	CSVAGQDSYGYTF	once	TRBJ1-2	TRBV29-1	TRBD1
TGTGCCAGCAGCTTAAAGACAGGGTACGGGGCCAACGGCCTGACTTTC	CASSLKTGYGANGLTF	NA	TRBJ2-6	TRBV7-9	TRBD1
TGTGCCAGCAGCTTTTCAGACTATGGCTACACCTTC	CASSFSDYGYTF	NA	TRBJ1-2	TRBV7-9	NA
TGTGCCAGCAGGTACCGGGACACCCTCGGAAACAGTCAGTACTTC	CASRYRDTLGNSQYF	NA	TRBJ2-4	TRBV25-1	NA
TGTGCCAGCAGTTACTCGTTCTGGAGCCTCTACGAGCAGTACTTC	CASSYSFWSLYEQYF	few	TRBJ2-7	TRBV6-5	NA
TGTGCCAGTGAGGGGCTACGGGGGACGATTGAGCAGTTCTTC	CASEGLRGTIEQFF	few	TRBJ2-1	TRBV19	NA